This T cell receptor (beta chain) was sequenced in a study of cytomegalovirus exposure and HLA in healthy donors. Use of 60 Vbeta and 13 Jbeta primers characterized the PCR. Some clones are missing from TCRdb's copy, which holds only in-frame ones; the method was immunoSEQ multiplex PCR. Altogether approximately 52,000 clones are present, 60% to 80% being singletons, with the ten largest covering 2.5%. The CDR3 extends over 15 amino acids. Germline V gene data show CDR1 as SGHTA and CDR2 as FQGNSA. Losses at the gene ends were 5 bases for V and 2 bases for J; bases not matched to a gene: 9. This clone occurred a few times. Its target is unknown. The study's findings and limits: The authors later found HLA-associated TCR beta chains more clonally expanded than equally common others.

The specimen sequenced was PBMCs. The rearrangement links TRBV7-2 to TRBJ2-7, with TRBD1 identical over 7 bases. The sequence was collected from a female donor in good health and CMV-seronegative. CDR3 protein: CASSPHGQVAYEQYF. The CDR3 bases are TGTGCCAGCAGCCCACACGGACAGGTTGCCTACGAGCAGTACTTC. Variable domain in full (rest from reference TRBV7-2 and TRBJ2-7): GAGVSQSPSNKVTEKGKDVELRCDPISGHTALYWYRQSLGQGLEFLIYFQGNSAPDKSGLPSDRFSAERTGGSVSTLTIQRTQQEDSAVYLCASSPHGQVAYEQYFGPGTRLTVT.